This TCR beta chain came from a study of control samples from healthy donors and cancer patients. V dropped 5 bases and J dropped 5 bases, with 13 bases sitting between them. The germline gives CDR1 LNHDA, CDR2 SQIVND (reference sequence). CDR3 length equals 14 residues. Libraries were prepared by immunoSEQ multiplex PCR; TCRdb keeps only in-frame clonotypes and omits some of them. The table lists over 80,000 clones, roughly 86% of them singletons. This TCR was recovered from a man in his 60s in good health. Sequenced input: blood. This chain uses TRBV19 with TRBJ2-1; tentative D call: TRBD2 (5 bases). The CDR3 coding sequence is TGTGCCAGTAGTCCGCCGAGGGATAACAATGAGCAGTTCTTC. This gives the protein CASSPPRDNNEQFF.